This T cell receptor beta chain was profiled in a study of human thymus T cells. Genomic DNA was extracted from every available blood leukocyte. Some clones are missing from TCRdb's copy, which holds only in-frame ones; the method was immunoSEQ multiplex PCR. The sample holds about 50,000 clones, roughly 94% seen once. Germline CDR1 SGDLS, CDR2 YYNGEE. Deletions cut 0 bases from V and 6 bases from J, with 12 bases between. This CDR3 has 14 residues. Input material: blood. The receptor comes from a girl younger than two with a congenital heart defect but otherwise immunologically healthy. This chain joins TRBV9 and TRBJ1-2; D is undetermined. The CDR3 protein is CASSVDGSSDGYTF. CDR3 nucleotides: TGTGCCAGCAGCGTAGACGGCTCAAGTGATGGCTACACCTTC. Full variable domain (outside the CDR3, taken from reference TRBV9 and TRBJ1-2): DSGVTQTPKHLITATGQRVTLRCSPRSGDLSVYWYQQSLDQGLQFLIQYYNGEERAKGNILERFSAQQFPDLHSELNLSSLELGDSALYFCASSVDGSSDGYTFGSGTRLTVV.